These 29 T cell receptor beta chains were sequenced from one sample in a study of cytomegalovirus exposure and HLA in healthy donors (dated by TCRdb to the late 2010s). Libraries were made using the immunoSEQ multiplex PCR assay. For the multiplex PCR, a mixture combining 60 forward primers for TCR Vbeta segments and 13 reverse primers for TCR Jbeta segments was used. TCRdb stores this immuneACCESS table with in-frame sequences only. Part of the clones is absent; in the studies checked, under half of the shortfall reflects unresolved V genes, and no reason is known for the rest. The sample table lists 130,000 or so clones, approximately 80% of them with a count of one. The ten largest clones represent around 1.8% of the sample. Sequencing was performed on PBMCs. Every receptor here comes from a female donor in good health and CMV-seropositive.

V usage is TRBV6-1 and J usage is TRBJ2-1; 14 positions match TRBD2. The V gene's germline CDR1 is MNHNS and CDR2 SASEGT. J was trimmed by 7 bases and V by 6 bases; bases with no gene match: 8. The CDR3 is 16 residues long. The CDR3 DNA follows: TGTGCCAGCAGGGAACCCGGGACTAGCGGGAGAAATGAGCAGTTCTTC. Translated: CASREPGTSGRNEQFF.

The chain employs TRBV5-1 and TRBJ2-5; 8 bases agree with TRBD2. CDR1 SGHRS and CDR2 YFSETQ come from the germline V gene. V was pared by 0 bases and J by 5 bases, with 9 bases of the junction left unmatched. This CDR3 region has 16 residues. CDR3 bases: TGCGCCAGCAGCTTGGCCGGGAGGCGGGGGGAGGAGACCCAGTACTTC. Encoded protein: CASSLAGRRGEETQYF.

DNA for the CDR3: TGTGCCAGTAGTACCGCTCTAGCGGGAGTAACCGGGGAGCTGTTTTTT. It translates to CASSTALAGVTGELFF. This chain uses TRBV19 with TRBJ2-2, with 10 bases identical to TRBD2. CDR1 and CDR2 from the germline V gene are LNHDA and SQIVND (reference sequence). After removal of 4 bases from V and 5 bases from J, the junction contained 7 bases not matched to a gene. The CDR3 runs 16 residues. Variable domain in full (rest from reference TRBV19 and TRBJ2-2): DGGITQSPKYLFRKEGQNVTLSCEQNLNHDAMYWYRQDPGQGLRLIYYSQIVNDFQKGDIAEGYSVSREKKESFPLTVTSAQKNPTAFYLCASSTALAGVTGELFFGEGSRLTVL.

The chain links TRBV7-9 to TRBJ2-5; weak D call: TRBD1 (5 bases). Trimming removed 1 base from V and 7 bases from J, with 10 bases in between. The CDR3 loop spans 13 amino acids. CDR1 and CDR2 (germline): SEHNR, FQNEAQ (reference sequence). DNA of the CDR3: TGTGCCAGCAGCTTAGGGGGCCCAGGGACCCAGTACTTC. Protein product: CASSLGGPGTQYF.

The V gene is TRBV5-1, the J gene TRBJ2-1; 11 bases map to TRBD2. The CDR3 extends over 15 amino acids. V lost 4 bases, J lost 9 bases, and 9 bases stayed unmatched. Per the germline V gene, CDR1 is SGHRS and CDR2 is YFSETQ. The CDR3 DNA reads TGCGCCAGCAGCCCGACTAGCGGGACCTCCGGTGAGCAGTTCTTC. Translating it yields CASSPTSGTSGEQFF.

J is TRBJ2-7 and V is TRBV7-9, with D unclear. Per germline, CDR1 SEHNR and CDR2 FQNEAQ (reference sequence). Trimming removed 2 bases from V and 5 bases from J, with 16 bases in between. The CDR3 runs 15 residues. The CDR3 coding sequence is TGTGCCAGCAGCTTACCTGGCAGACCAGGCGACGAGCAGTACTTC. It yields the protein CASSLPGRPGDEQYF.

The chain is built from TRBV2 and TRBJ1-1; D unclear. This CDR3 has 16 residues. Trimming took 6 bases from V and 5 from J, leaving 22 bases between them. Germline V gives CDR1 SNHLY, CDR2 FYNNEI. This chain's CDR3 is CASRKRTGNVGTEAFF. CDR3 nucleotide sequence: TGTGCCAGCAGAAAAAGGACGGGGAATGTGGGGACTGAAGCTTTCTTT. The full variable domain, rest sourced from reference TRBV2 and TRBJ1-1, is EPEVTQTPSHQVTQMGQEVILRCVPISNHLYFYWYRQILGQKVEFLVSFYNNEISEKSEIFDDQFSVERPDGSNFTLKIRSTKLEDSAMYFCASRKRTGNVGTEAFFGQGTRLTVV.

This rearrangement joins TRBV14 to TRBJ2-7, with D uncertain. The CDR3 contains 15 residues. V shed 3 bases and J shed 3 bases, with 15 bases lying between them. CDR1 is SGHDN, CDR2 FVKESK, per germline. In DNA form, the CDR3 reads TGTGCCAGCAGCCATTTAAGTAGCAAGAGCTACGAGCAGTACTTC. Its protein product is CASSHLSSKSYEQYF.

V usage is TRBV9 and J usage is TRBJ1-5; no reliable D call. V lost 0 bases, J lost 7 bases, and 14 bases lay in between. This CDR3 has 15 residues. The germline gives CDR1 SGDLS, CDR2 YYNGEE. Here the CDR3 reads CASSVGLGSRQPQHF. The CDR3 nucleotides are TGTGCCAGCAGCGTAGGTTTAGGGAGTAGGCAGCCCCAGCATTTT.

V and J are TRBV2 and TRBJ2-5; 7 nucleotides line up with TRBD2. The CDR3 totals 12 residues. V lost 6 bases, J lost 3 bases, and 1 base stayed unmatched. The germline gives CDR1 SNHLY, CDR2 FYNNEI. CDR3 sequence reads: CASSLAEETQYF. Written as DNA, the CDR3 is TGTGCCAGCAGCCTAGCGGAAGAGACCCAGTACTTC.

V is TRBV2 and J is TRBJ2-2; 12 bases align to TRBD1. From germline, CDR1 is SNHLY and CDR2 FYNNEI. The CDR3 is made up of 15 amino acids. V shed 6 bases, J shed 5 bases, and the junction held 4 bases outside the gene matches. The CDR3 DNA follows: TGTGCCAGCAGCCAGGGACAGGGGGCAACCGGGGAGCTGTTTTTT. Translating it yields CASSQGQGATGELFF.

This clone has more than one count but fewer than ten. The chain employs TRBV6-5 and TRBJ2-5; 7 positions agree with TRBD2. This CDR3 is 14 amino acids long. Germline loops: CDR1 MNHEY, CDR2 SVGAGI. V lost 2 bases, J lost 1 base, and 1 base stayed unmatched. The chain's CDR3 is CASSYPGGQETQYF. CDR3 coding DNA: TGTGCCAGCAGTTACCCGGGGGGCCAAGAGACCCAGTACTTC.

The chain is built from TRBV5-1 and TRBJ1-1, with D maybe TRBD1 (6 bases). V was shortened by 4 bases and J by 4 bases, with 17 bases between the two germline ends. The CDR3 sequence is 15 residues long. CDR1 is SGHRS and CDR2 is YFSETQ in the germline V gene. CDR3 protein: CASSRLIQGGTEAFF. The CDR3 nucleotides read TGCGCCAGCAGCCGCCTGATACAGGGCGGCACTGAAGCTTTCTTT.

V is TRBV2 and J is TRBJ2-5; TRBD2 agrees at 7 bases. This CDR3 comprises 13 residues. The V gene's germline CDR1 is SNHLY and CDR2 FYNNEI. V trimming: 5 bases; J trimming: 7 bases; junction bases outside the gene matches: 7. The CDR3 is CASSHDRGGTQYF. In DNA, the CDR3 is TGTGCCAGCAGTCATGACCGCGGGGGGACCCAGTACTTC. The full variable domain, its missing parts supplied by reference TRBV2 and TRBJ2-5, is EPEVTQTPSHQVTQMGQEVILRCVPISNHLYFYWYRQILGQKVEFLVSFYNNEISEKSEIFDDQFSVERPDGSNFTLKIRSTKLEDSAMYFCASSHDRGGTQYFGPGTRLLVL.

Concerning this clone itself: The same CDR3 also results from other DNA sequences found in this sample. The chain joins TRBV7-9 to TRBJ2-7; TRBD2 agrees at 12 bases. With 4 bases clipped from V and 9 bases from J, the junction kept 19 bases outside the gene matches. The CDR3 extends over 18 amino acids. Germline CDR1 and CDR2: SEHNR and FQNEAQ (reference sequence). The CDR3 spells CASSSTLAGGLNLRAQYF. CDR3 in DNA: TGTGCCAGCAGCTCTACACTAGCGGGAGGCCTCAATCTACGAGCGCAGTACTTC.

The CDR3 DNA is TGTGCCAGCAGAGACCCACCGGGACAGTTCTCCACAGGCAATCAGCCCCAGCATTTT. Protein sequence: CASRDPPGQFSTGNQPQHF. The chain recombines TRBV6-4 with TRBJ1-5; 7 positions match TRBD1. In germline, CDR1 is MRHNA, CDR2 SNTAGT. This CDR3 comprises 19 residues. J lost 2 bases, V lost 6 bases, and 19 bases had no gene match.

The chain combines TRBV29-1 with TRBJ2-5, with D possibly being TRBD1 (6 bases). Germline V gives CDR1 SQVTM, CDR2 ANQGSEA. Trimming pared 7 bases from V and 5 bases from J, leaving 17 bases between. The CDR3 consists of 13 residues. This chain's CDR3 is CSAGQRGMETQYF. The DNA of the CDR3 is TGCAGCGCTGGACAGAGGGGAATGGAGACCCAGTACTTC.

The V and J genes are TRBV19 and TRBJ2-1, with D possibly matching TRBD2 (6 bases). The V gene's germline CDR1 is LNHDA and CDR2 SQIVND (reference sequence). V dropped 7 bases and J dropped 11 bases, with 18 bases sitting between them. The CDR3 is made up of 13 amino acids. Written as DNA, the CDR3 is TGTGCCAGTAAACTAGCCGCTACTAATAAGCAGTTCTTC. Protein product: CASKLAATNKQFF.

This clone was observed a few times. The V and J genes are TRBV30 and TRBJ2-7; D unclear. Germline V lookup: CDR1 GTSNPN, CDR2 SVGIG (reference sequence). Trimming took off 0 bases at V and 2 bases at J, with 8 bases between the two ends. The length of the CDR3 is 13 residues. The CDR3 reads CAWSVTPAYEQYF. CDR3 DNA sequence: TGTGCCTGGAGTGTAACACCCGCCTACGAGCAGTACTTC.

The gene calls are TRBV11-2 and TRBJ2-1, with TRBD2 matching over 7 bases. The germline V gene has CDR1 SGHAT and CDR2 FQNNGV. CDR3 length equals 13 residues. Germline trimming cut 5 bases from V and 9 bases from J; bases unmatched to any gene: 7. CDR3 amino acids: CASSQDSGPEQFF. In DNA form, the CDR3 reads TGTGCCAGCAGCCAAGATAGCGGGCCTGAGCAGTTCTTC.

This clone was picked up a small number of times. The sample carries other DNA sequences with the same CDR3. J is TRBJ1-1 and V is TRBV10-2; D possibly corresponds to TRBD1 (6 bases). V was clipped by 6 bases and J by 1 base, with 9 bases between them. CDR1 and CDR2 (germline): WSHSY, SAAADI. The CDR3 contains 13 residues. The CDR3 nucleotides read TGCGCCAGCAGCCAACAGGGGAACACTGAAGCTTTCTTT. It specifies CASSQQGNTEAFF.

The rearrangement links TRBV6-1 to TRBJ2-3; D possibly corresponds to TRBD1 (5 bases). Germline loops: CDR1 MNHNS, CDR2 SASEGT. This CDR3 is built from 12 residues. V lost 6 bases and J 6 bases, leaving 10 bases between the germline ends. The CDR3 DNA sequence: TGTGCCAGCAGACAGGTTTCGGATACGCAGTATTTT. Translated: CASRQVSDTQYF.

This clone was observed a few times. This rearrangement joins TRBV13 to TRBJ1-6; D is unresolved. V was shortened by 7 bases and J by 8 bases, with 12 bases between the two germline ends. CDR1 and CDR2 from the germline V gene are PRHDT and FYEKMQ (reference sequence). The CDR3 runs to 13 residues. The CDR3 loop reads CASNKGGDSPLHF. CDR3 DNA sequence: TGTGCCAGCAACAAGGGAGGCGATTCACCCCTCCACTTT. Complete variable domain (other parts from reference TRBV13 and TRBJ1-6): AAGVIQSPRHLIKEKRETATLKCYPIPRHDTVYWYQQGPGQDPQFLISFYEKMQSDKGSIPDRFSAQQFSDYHSELNMSSLELGDSALYFCASNKGGDSPLHFGNGTRLTVT.

The chain couples TRBV6-4 to TRBJ2-1, with TRBD2 matching over 7 bases. Germline V gives CDR1 MRHNA, CDR2 SNTAGT. J gave up 6 bases and V 0 bases, and 5 bases lay outside the gene matches. The CDR3 loop spans 15 amino acids. The CDR3 coding sequence is TGTGCCAGCAGTGACTCTGGGGGGGGGTTCAATGAGCAGTTCTTC. It codes for CASSDSGGGFNEQFF.

This clone was counted a few times. The chain employs TRBV15 and TRBJ2-5; TRBD2 is a possible D gene (7 bases). Trimming left V 8 bases short and J 3 bases short, with 13 bases between. Germline V CDR1 and CDR2: LNHNV, YYDKDF (reference sequence). The length of the CDR3 is 13 residues. CDR3 residues: CATQGGGKETQYF. CDR3 nucleotide sequence: TGTGCCACCCAAGGGGGGGGGAAAGAGACCCAGTACTTC. Full variable domain (rest looked up from reference TRBV15 and TRBJ2-5): DAMVIQNPRYQVTQFGKPVTLSCSQTLNHNVMYWYQQKSSQAPKLLFHYYDKDFNNEADTPDNFQSRRPNTSFCFLDIRSPGLGDTAMYLCATQGGGKETQYFGPGTRLLVL.

The chain couples TRBV4-1 to TRBJ1-2, with TRBD1 matching 11 bases. CDR3 length: 16 amino acids. The germline V gene encodes CDR1 MGHRA and CDR2 YSYEKL. After removal of 4 bases from V and 3 bases from J, the junction contained 7 bases not matched to a gene. The chain's CDR3 is CASSLPRDRGDYGYTF. Here the CDR3 DNA reads TGCGCCAGCAGCCTACCCCGGGACAGGGGGGACTATGGCTACACCTTC.

This clone was seen only once. The chain joins TRBV6-5 to TRBJ1-5; weak D call: TRBD1 (5 bases). Germline V gene lookup returns CDR1 MNHEY and CDR2 SVGAGI. V dropped 2 bases and J dropped 3 bases, with 11 bases sitting between them. The CDR3 covers 15 residues. CDR3 in amino acids: CASSYIQGSNQPQHF. In DNA, the CDR3 is TGTGCCAGCAGTTACATCCAGGGCTCCAATCAGCCCCAGCATTTT.

The rearrangement links TRBV5-1 to TRBJ1-2, with 11 bases that match TRBD1. Germline CDR1 and CDR2: SGHRS and YFSETQ. The junction had 6 bases not matched to a gene; V was cut back by 3 bases and J by 5 bases. The CDR3 is made up of 15 amino acids. The CDR3 sequence: CASSSEDRGHYGYTF. DNA for the CDR3: TGCGCCAGCAGCTCGGAGGACAGGGGGCATTATGGCTACACCTTC.

This chain uses TRBV5-4 with TRBJ1-2; 9 bases align to TRBD1. This CDR3 is 14 amino acids long. In germline, CDR1 is SGHNT, CDR2 YYREEE (reference sequence). The V and J ends lost 0 bases and 6 bases, in that order; junction bases with no gene match: 3. CDR3 in DNA: TGTGCCAGCAGCTTGGACAGGGGGCAGAATGGCTACACCTTC. It specifies CASSLDRGQNGYTF. Filled out from reference TRBV5-4 and TRBJ1-2, the complete variable domain reads ETGVTQSPTHLIKTRGQQVTLRCSSQSGHNTVSWYQQALGQGPQFIFQYYREEENGRGNFPPRFSGLQFPNYSSELNVNALELDDSALYLCASSLDRGQNGYTFGSGTRLTVV.